This TCR beta chain was retrieved from a study of blood T cell repertoires in COVID-19. In the original analysis: Reference gene primer amplification gave estimated nucleated cell counts. Here immunoSEQ multiplex PCR was the method, and the copy in TCRdb shows in-frame clones only, minus some. The DNA was the basis for D and trimming; V, J and clone size are from that table. Among some 200,000 clones, approximately 90% were seen once, and the ten largest hold around 12%. Trimming stripped 1 base from V and 5 bases from J, with 17 bases between. CDR3 length: 16 residues. Germline CDR1 is SGHDN and CDR2 is FVKESK.

The sequence was collected from a woman in her 70s with COVID-19, enrolled during active disease. The chain combines TRBV14 with TRBJ1-1, with D perhaps matching TRBD1 (6 bases). Specimen: peripheral blood. The CDR3 loop reads CASSQVNQGIGTEAFF. For the CDR3, the DNA is TGTGCCAGCAGCCAAGTAAATCAGGGGATCGGAACTGAAGCTTTCTTT.